These T cell receptor beta chains were read from a single sample in a study of T cell responses to AZD1222 COVID-19 vaccine. TCRdb's copy holds only in-frame clones and misses some; the assay was immunoSEQ multiplex PCR. The sample shows hundreds of thousands of clones, 85% to 95% of them seen only once. The sequencing here drew on peripheral blood, taken on day 0 of MenACWY control vaccination. Receptors were obtained from an adult in good health. The CDR3 runs from the conserved cysteine through the conserved F or W. Expanded clones get a size class; other rows say once, few or many, or leave the size out.

V gene	clone size	J gene	CDR3 protein
TRBV9	.	TRBJ1-1	CASSAGRMNTEAFF
TRBV6-1	.	TRBJ2-1	CASSEIGGLPPDNEQFF
TRBV4-2	.	TRBJ1-3	CASSAGVGSGNTIYF
TRBV6-6	.	TRBJ1-1	CASSGRTGGAEAFF
TRBV7-2	.	TRBJ2-1	CASSTGTGLNEQFF
TRBV5-1	.	TRBJ1-1	CASSLDQVNTEAFF
TRBV7-2	.	TRBJ2-5	CASSFQGAISETQYF
TRBV5-1	.	TRBJ1-5	CASSLDGGLTGQPQHF
TRBV2	.	TRBJ2-2	CASRGQGGGELFF
TRBV19	.	TRBJ1-1	CASLAGGGLRTEAFF
TRBV6-6	.	TRBJ1-6	CATTGTGGSPLHF
TRBV3-1/TRBV3-2	.	TRBJ1-1	CASSLYGTVGGEAFF
TRBV18	once	TRBJ2-7	CASSDGRGVTYEQYF
TRBV18	.	TRBJ1-2	CASSPVENYGYTF
TRBV15	.	TRBJ2-1	CATSRALAGVNEQFF
TRBV6-5	.	TRBJ1-1	CASTPWAGLNSEAFF
TRBV27	.	TRBJ1-5	CASSFWQGDQPQHF
TRBV7-9	.	TRBJ1-4	CASSRQGFYEKLFF
TRBV6-5	.	TRBJ2-2	CASSYGTSGELFF
TRBV3-1/TRBV3-2	.	TRBJ1-1	CASSIRRIGYEAFF
TRBV10-3	once	TRBJ1-2	CAISEDRDYGYTF
TRBV15	.	TRBJ2-1	CATSRPGAPSSYNEQFF
TRBV18	.	TRBJ2-7	CASSPPVGGREQYF
TRBV5-1	.	TRBJ1-1	CASSGQGGTEAFF
TRBV7-6	.	TRBJ2-3	CASSPRAGRTDTQYF
TRBV30	.	TRBJ1-5	CAWSEGGRQPQHF
TRBV5-6	.	TRBJ2-3	CASSFGQGTDTQYF
TRBV5-1	.	TRBJ2-7	CASSPGDNYEQYF
TRBV5-1	.	TRBJ1-2	CASSLEASNYGYTF
TRBV5-6	.	TRBJ1-2	CASSLEQGDYGYTF
TRBV28	.	TRBJ1-2	CATQSVIYGYTF
TRBV28	.	TRBJ1-2	CASYRYNYGYTF
TRBV6-6	.	TRBJ2-6	CASSDQGTGANVLTF
TRBV20-1	.	TRBJ1-2	CSARWGGGYTF
TRBV6-5	.	TRBJ2-7	CASGRYEQYF
TRBV18	.	TRBJ2-3	CASSPRADYTDTQYF
TRBV5-6	.	TRBJ2-3	CASSSIERGSTDTQYF
TRBV30	.	TRBJ1-2	CAWSFQGYGYTF